The 18 T cell receptor beta chains given below trace back to one sample, sequenced in a study of T cells after yellow fever vaccination. TCRdb passed the 5' RACE reads through MiXCR, listing each CDR3 protein once. Of 450,000 to 550,000 distinct CDR3 sequences listed, roughly a fifth are singletons. The specimen comprised PBMCs, sampled 15 days after the yellow fever booster vaccination. These receptors were taken from a man aged 25 to 40 who received the YFV17D yellow fever vaccine.

This chain connects TRBV14 to TRBJ2-5; 7 bases match TRBD2. The germline CDR1 and CDR2 sequences are SGHDN and FVKESK. There are 15 residues in the CDR3. V lost 2 bases, J lost 5 bases, and 8 bases stayed unmatched. DNA of the CDR3: TGTGCCAGCAGCCAATTGGCGGGAGCCGTGGAGACCCAGTACTTC. It codes for CASSQLAGAVETQYF.

This clonotype was counted a few times. The V gene is TRBV18, the J gene TRBJ2-3; TRBD2 might be the D (6 bases). CDR3 length equals 16 residues. V was trimmed by 0 bases and J by 2 bases, leaving 12 bases between them. Germline-derived CDR1 and CDR2 are KGHSH and LQKENI. DNA for the CDR3: TGTGCCAGCTCACCACCGTACGGGGGAAACACAGATACGCAGTATTTT. Translating it yields CASSPPYGGNTDTQYF. Using reference TRBV18 and TRBJ2-3 for the parts outside the CDR3, the full variable domain is NAGVMQNPRHLVRRRGQEARLRCSPMKGHSHVYWYRQLPEEGLKFMVYLQKENIIDESGMPKERFSAEFPKEGPSILRIQQVVRGDSAAYFCASSPPYGGNTDTQYFGPGTRLTVL.

This clonotype occurred a few times. The gene calls are TRBV6-2 or TRBV6-3 and TRBJ2-7; the D is unclear. Trimming pared 4 bases from V and 5 bases from J, leaving 12 bases between. Germline assignment: CDR1 MNHEY and CDR2 SVGEGT. CDR3 length equals 13 residues. CDR3 protein: CASSLRSYDEQYF. The DNA of the CDR3 is TGTGCCAGCAGTTTAAGGTCCTACGACGAGCAGTACTTC.

The chain is built from TRBV7-2 and TRBJ2-7, with TRBD2 matching 10 bases. Germline loops: CDR1 SGHTA, CDR2 FQGNSA. The CDR3 runs 16 residues. With 3 bases clipped from V and 5 bases from J, the junction kept 10 bases outside the gene matches. The CDR3 bases are TGTGCCAGCAGCTTGGTGATAGCGGGAGGAATCCACGAGCAGTACTTC. Encoded protein: CASSLVIAGGIHEQYF.

This rearrangement joins TRBV6-5 to TRBJ2-5; 7 bases agree with TRBD2. CDR3 length: 18 amino acids. V was pared by 0 bases and J by 5 bases, with 15 bases of the junction left unmatched. Germline values: CDR1 MNHEY, CDR2 SVGAGI. Here the CDR3 reads CASSYSSGRPIWGETQYF. The CDR3 nucleotides are TGTGCCAGCAGTTACTCTAGCGGGCGTCCTATATGGGGGGAGACCCAGTACTTC.

On this clonotype itself: One end of the junction is discordant with germline, which a read error may explain. The genes are TRBV3-1 and TRBJ2-5; D tentatively fits TRBD1 or TRBD2 (5 bases each). This CDR3 spans 17 amino acids. CDR1 and CDR2 from the germline V gene are LGHDT and YNNKEL (reference sequence). The CDR3 DNA follows: TGTGCCACCAGCCAAGTGGGTAACGTTTGGGGGCAAGAGACCCAGTACTTC. Its translation is CATSQVGNVWGQETQYF.

This chain uses TRBV29-1 with TRBJ2-7; D call uncertain. CDR3 length: 11 residues. The V end was cut by 4 bases, the J end by 5 bases, with 9 bases between. CDR1 is SQVTM and CDR2 is ANQGSEA in the germline V gene. CDR3 sequence (DNA): TGCAGCGTTGCAAGGAGCAACGAGCAGTACTTC. It yields the protein CSVARSNEQYF.

This clonotype was found once. CDR3 in amino acids: CASSLLIAGVDTQYF. The CDR3 DNA reads TGTGCCAGCAGCTTATTGATAGCGGGAGTCGATACGCAGTATTTT. This chain connects TRBV7-6 to TRBJ2-3, with TRBD2 identical over 9 bases. The V and J ends lost 2 bases and 6 bases, in that order; junction bases with no gene match: 6. This CDR3 comprises 15 residues. Germline V gives CDR1 SGHVS, CDR2 FNYEAQ.

This clonotype was picked up one time. CDR3 residues: CASSLTGYGYTEAFF. CDR3 in DNA: TGTGCCAGCAGCCTGACAGGGTATGGGTACACTGAAGCTTTCTTT. The chain has TRBV7-2 and TRBJ1-1; 7 nucleotides align to TRBD1. CDR1 SGHTA and CDR2 FQGNSA come from the germline V gene. The CDR3 is made up of 15 amino acids. The ends lost 5 bases at V and 3 bases at J; junction bases unmatched: 9.

V is TRBV5-1 and J is TRBJ2-3; 13 bases agree with TRBD2. The CDR3 consists of 17 residues. V shed 4 bases and J 0 bases; nucleotides not matched to a gene: 5. CDR1 SGHRS and CDR2 YFSETQ come from the germline V gene. CDR3 in amino acids: CASSRGLAGASTDTQYF. In DNA form, the CDR3 reads TGCGCCAGCAGCCGTGGACTAGCGGGAGCGAGCACAGATACGCAGTATTTT.

V usage is TRBV5-1 and J usage is TRBJ2-1; possibly TRBD2 for D (6 bases). The CDR3 sequence is 14 residues long. V was trimmed by 4 bases and J by 12 bases, leaving 20 bases between them. Looked up from germline, CDR1 is SGHRS and CDR2 is YFSETQ. Here the CDR3 DNA reads TGCGCCAGCAGCGGCGGGACTTACAATGATGGGCAGTTCTTC. Translating gives CASSGGTYNDGQFF.

This chain joins TRBV12-3 or TRBV12-4 and TRBJ2-1; 8 nucleotides align to TRBD2. With 3 bases clipped from V and 4 bases from J, the junction kept 5 bases outside the gene matches. The CDR3 covers 15 residues. The chain's CDR3 is CASSLGSGKYNEQFF. In nucleotides, the CDR3 is TGTGCCAGCAGTTTGGGTAGCGGGAAGTACAATGAGCAGTTCTTC.

This clonotype was detected ten times or more. The junction and the germline gene differ at one end; a read error may be behind it. The chain links TRBV5-1 to TRBJ2-1; 11 bases agree with TRBD2. There are 15 residues in the CDR3. CDR1 and CDR2 from the germline V gene are SGHRS and YFSETQ. CDR3 protein: CASSLRTSGYNEQFF. The CDR3 nucleotides are TGTGCCAGCAGCCTCCGGACTAGCGGGTACAATGAGCAGTTCTTC.

The genes are TRBV9 and TRBJ2-3, with 7 bases fitting TRBD2. V trimming: 0 bases; J trimming: 5 bases; junction bases outside the gene matches: 9. CDR1 is SGDLS and CDR2 is YYNGEE in the germline V gene. The length of the CDR3 is 16 residues. CDR3 residues: CASSVEGTTILDTQYF. The CDR3 bases are TGTGCCAGCAGCGTAGAGGGGACTACCATTTTAGATACGCAGTATTTT.

The chain joins TRBV5-1 to TRBJ2-1, with TRBD2 as a possible D gene (6 bases). In germline, CDR1 is SGHRS, CDR2 YFSETQ. This CDR3 has 16 residues. Trimming took 6 bases from V and 3 from J, leaving 19 bases between them. This CDR3 is CASTAWASEGYNEQFF. CDR3 bases: TGCGCCAGCACCGCCTGGGCTAGCGAAGGCTACAATGAGCAGTTCTTC.

The V call is TRBV6-6, the J call TRBJ1-5; perhaps TRBD1 as D (5 bases). The V gene lost 7 bases and the J gene lost 10 bases, with 14 bases spanning the gap. This CDR3 has 12 amino acids. Germline CDR1 is MNHNY and CDR2 is SVGAGI (reference sequence). The CDR3 reads CASTGGEGPQHF. DNA for the CDR3: TGTGCCAGCACGGGGGGGGAAGGACCCCAGCATTTT.

The chain joins TRBV12-3 or TRBV12-4 to TRBJ1-6; D is uncertain. V was pared by 8 bases and J by 1 base, with 15 bases between. CDR3 size: 16 residues. DNA for the CDR3: TGTGCCAGCTCTCGGGAAGGGCAGTCCTATAATTCACCCCTCCACTTT. It is translated as CASSREGQSYNSPLHF.

This clonotype was seen more than once but under ten times. This chain connects TRBV12-3 or TRBV12-4 to TRBJ2-1; 8 bases map to TRBD2. CDR3 length equals 14 residues. Germline trimming cut 3 bases from V and 9 bases from J; bases unmatched to any gene: 7. The CDR3 sequence: CASSFSGGAAEQFF. CDR3 in DNA: TGTGCCAGCAGTTTCTCCGGGGGGGCGGCTGAGCAGTTCTTC.